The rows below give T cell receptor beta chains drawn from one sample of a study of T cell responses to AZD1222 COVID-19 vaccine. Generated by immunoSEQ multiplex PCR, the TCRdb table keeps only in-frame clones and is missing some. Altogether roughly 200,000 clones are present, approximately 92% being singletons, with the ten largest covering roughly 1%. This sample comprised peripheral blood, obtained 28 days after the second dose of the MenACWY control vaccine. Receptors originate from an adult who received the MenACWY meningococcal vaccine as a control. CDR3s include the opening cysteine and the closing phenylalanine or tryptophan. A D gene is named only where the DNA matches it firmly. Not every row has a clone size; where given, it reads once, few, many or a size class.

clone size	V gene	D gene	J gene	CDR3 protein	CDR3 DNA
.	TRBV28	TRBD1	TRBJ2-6	CASRKGQGFGANVLTF	TGTGCCAGCAGGAAGGGACAGGGATTTGGGGCCAACGTCCTGACTTTC
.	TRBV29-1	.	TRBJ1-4	CSVWRNEKLFF	TGCAGCGTTTGGAGGAATGAAAAACTGTTTTTT
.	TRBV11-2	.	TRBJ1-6	CASSLSGLTLHF	TGTGCCAGCAGCTTAAGTGGCCTCACCCTCCACTTT
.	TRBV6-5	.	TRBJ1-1	CASSSGQRSTEAFF	TGTGCCAGCAGTTCTGGACAGAGGAGCACTGAAGCTTTCTTT
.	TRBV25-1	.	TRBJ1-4	CASTEGGGEKLFF	TGTGCCAGCACAGAAGGGGGGGGTGAAAAACTGTTTTTT
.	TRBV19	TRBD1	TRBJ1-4	CASSRDRGEKLFF	TGTGCCAGTAGTAGGGACAGGGGTGAAAAACTGTTTTTT
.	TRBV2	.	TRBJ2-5	CASKGGAMFETQYF	TGTGCCAGCAAAGGGGGGGCCATGTTTGAGACCCAGTACTTC
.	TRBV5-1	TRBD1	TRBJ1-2	CASSSRTGPSNYGYTF	TGCGCCAGCAGCTCAAGGACAGGACCTTCTAACTATGGCTACACCTTC
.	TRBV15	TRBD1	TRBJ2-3	CATSRVGTGRTDTQYF	TGTGCCACCAGCAGAGTTGGGACAGGGCGAACAGATACGCAGTATTTT
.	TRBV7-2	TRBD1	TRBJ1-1	CASSFGTGVNTEAFF	TGTGCCAGCAGCTTTGGGACAGGAGTGAACACTGAAGCTTTCTTT
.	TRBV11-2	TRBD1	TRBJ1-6	CASSSRTGKSPLHF	TGTGCCAGCAGCAGCAGGACAGGGAAATCACCCCTCCACTTT
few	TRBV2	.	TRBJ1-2	CASSETGGDGYTF	TGTGCCAGCAGTGAAACTGGGGGCGATGGCTACACCTTC
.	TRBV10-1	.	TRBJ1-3	CASSDRGDGNTIYF	TGCGCCAGCAGTGACAGGGGAGATGGAAACACCATATATTTT
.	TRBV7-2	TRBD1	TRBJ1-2	CASSLESLNRGGYTF	TGTGCCAGCAGCTTAGAGTCCCTTAACAGGGGAGGCTACACCTTC
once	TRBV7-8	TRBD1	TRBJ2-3	CASSRAGTGASDTQYF	TGTGCCAGCAGCAGGGCCGGGACAGGGGCATCAGATACGCAGTATTTT
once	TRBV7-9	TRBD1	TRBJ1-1	CASSGTGGKNTEAFF	TGTGCCAGCAGCGGGACAGGGGGCAAAAACACTGAAGCTTTCTTT
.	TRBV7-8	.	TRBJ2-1	CASSREGGRGYNEQFF	TGTGCCAGCAGCCGAGAGGGGGGCCGCGGCTACAATGAGCAGTTCTTC
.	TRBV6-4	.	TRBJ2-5	CASSARAGWTQYF	TGTGCCAGCAGTGCCCGGGCCGGTTGGACCCAGTACTTC
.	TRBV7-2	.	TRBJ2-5	CASSSPRGRRETQYF	TGTGCCAGCAGCTCTCCGCGTGGTCGGAGGGAGACCCAGTACTTC
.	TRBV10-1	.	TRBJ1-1	CASSGEAEAFF	TGCGCCAGCAGTGGGGAGGCTGAAGCTTTCTTT
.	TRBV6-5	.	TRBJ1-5	CASSRERNQPQHF	TGTGCCAGCAGTAGGGAACGCAATCAGCCCCAGCATTTT
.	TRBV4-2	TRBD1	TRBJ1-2	CASRGTGGPYGYTF	TGTGCCAGCAGAGGGACAGGGGGCCCCTATGGCTACACCTTC
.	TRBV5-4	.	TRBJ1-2	CASSLTGPGTESYTF	TGTGCCAGCAGCCTCACCGGGCCAGGGACGGAGAGCTACACCTTC
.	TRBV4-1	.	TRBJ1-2	CASSQERGSNYGYTF	TGCGCCAGCAGCCAAGAGCGGGGTTCTAACTATGGCTACACCTTC
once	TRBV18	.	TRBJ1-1	CASSPQGSNTEAFF	TGTGCCAGCTCACCACAAGGGTCTAACACTGAAGCTTTCTTT
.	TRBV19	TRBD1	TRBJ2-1	CASSRGGDRVQSSYNEQFF	TGTGCCAGTAGTCGTGGGGGTGACAGGGTGCAAAGCTCCTACAATGAGCAGTTCTTC
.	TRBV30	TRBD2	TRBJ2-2	CAWRYGGAVTGELFF	TGTGCCTGGAGGTACGGGGGGGCTGTCACCGGGGAGCTGTTTTTT
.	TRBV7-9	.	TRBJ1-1	CASSLVGEAFF	TGTGCCAGCAGCTTAGTGGGGGAAGCTTTCTTT
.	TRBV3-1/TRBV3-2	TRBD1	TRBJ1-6	CASSQDIRVGGSPLHF	TGTGCCAGCAGCCAAGACATAAGGGTAGGGGGCTCACCCCTCCACTTT
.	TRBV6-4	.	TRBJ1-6	CASARENSPLHF	TGTGCCAGCGCGAGAGAGAATTCACCCCTCCACTTT
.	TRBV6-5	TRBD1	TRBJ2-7	CASGTGNSYEQYF	TGTGCCAGCGGGACAGGAAACTCCTACGAGCAGTACTTC
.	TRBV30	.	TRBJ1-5	CAWSEGSNQPQHF	TGTGCCTGGAGTGAGGGGAGCAATCAGCCCCAGCATTTT
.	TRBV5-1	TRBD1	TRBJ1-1	CASSLTGGAGEAFF	TGCGCCAGCAGCTTAACAGGGGGCGCGGGTGAAGCTTTCTTT
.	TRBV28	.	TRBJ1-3	CATPGSCLKGNTIYF	TGTGCCACCCCAGGGTCTTGCCTCAAAGGAAACACCATATATTTT
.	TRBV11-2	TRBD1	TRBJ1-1	CASSAQGATEAFF	TGTGCCAGCAGCGCACAGGGGGCCACTGAAGCTTTCTTT
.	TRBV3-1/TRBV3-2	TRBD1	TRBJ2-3	CASSQDVGTGTQYF	TGTGCCAGCAGCCAAGATGTTGGGACAGGCACGCAGTATTTT
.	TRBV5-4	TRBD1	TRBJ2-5	CASSLGSGQGQETQYF	TGTGCCAGCAGCTTGGGGTCCGGACAGGGGCAAGAGACCCAGTACTTC
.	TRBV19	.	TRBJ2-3	CASRETRSTDTQYF	TGTGCCAGTAGGGAGACGCGGAGCACAGATACGCAGTATTTT
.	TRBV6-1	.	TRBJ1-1	CASSEAKGRGTEAFF	TGTGCCAGCAGTGAAGCCAAGGGGCGAGGCACTGAAGCTTTCTTT
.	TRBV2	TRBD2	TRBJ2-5	CASSVAGGRETQYF	TGTGCCAGCAGTGTTGCGGGGGGGCGGGAGACCCAGTACTTC
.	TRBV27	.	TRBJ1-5	CASSQWGNRPQHF	TGTGCCAGCAGCCAGTGGGGGAACAGGCCCCAGCATTTT